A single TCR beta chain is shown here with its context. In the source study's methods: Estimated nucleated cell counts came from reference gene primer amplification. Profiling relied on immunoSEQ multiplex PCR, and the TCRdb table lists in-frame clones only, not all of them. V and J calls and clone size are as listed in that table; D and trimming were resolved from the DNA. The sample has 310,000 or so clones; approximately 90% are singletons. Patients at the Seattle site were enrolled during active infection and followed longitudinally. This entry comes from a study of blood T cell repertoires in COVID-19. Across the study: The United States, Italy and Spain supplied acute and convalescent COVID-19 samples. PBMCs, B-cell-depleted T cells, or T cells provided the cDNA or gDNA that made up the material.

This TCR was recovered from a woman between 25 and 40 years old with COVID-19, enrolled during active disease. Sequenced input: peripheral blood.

CDR3 sequence (DNA): TGTGCCAGCATCAAAGACAGGGTTCGCGGTCAGCCCCAGCATTTT. Translated, it gives CASIKDRVRGQPQHF. V gene TRBV28 combines with J gene TRBJ1-5, with 7 bases matching TRBD1. Germline trimming cut 7 bases from V and 6 bases from J; bases unmatched to any gene: 12. This CDR3 has 15 residues. Germline lookup yields CDR1 MDHEN and CDR2 SYDVKM.